The text below deals with one TCR beta chain. At least ten counts were recorded for this clonotype. Its antigen is unknown. It has no much larger one-base neighbor in the sample; base qualities were not kept. CDR1 and CDR2 (SGHAT, FQNNGV) derive from the germline V gene. V and J lose 5 bases and 2 bases, and a span of 7 bases separates them. The CDR3 runs 12 amino acids, cysteine and phenylalanine included. Only CDR3 DNA remains: 36 bases, in frame from the first base. Blood RNA was extracted from unsorted whole blood with TRIzol reagent; germline DNA came from the DNeasy Blood & Tissue kit. At the time of sampling, the patients had chronic HBV infection and had not received any treatment. Before surgery, about 4 milliliters of peripheral blood were collected into K2EDTA tubes. Starting from approximately 460 ng total RNA, TCRbeta-specific cDNA was produced by reverse transcription with a constant-region primer and ProtoScript II reverse transcriptase. TCRbeta libraries were built with three nested multiplex PCR rounds, a slightly modified ARM-PCR procedure. The first two PCR rounds used multiplex TRBV1-TRBV30 forward primers with a Cbeta reverse primer, each for approximately 9 cycles. A final 25-cycle PCR with Deep VentR polymerase added sample barcodes and Illumina adapters. Before sequencing, amplicons between 200 and 500 bp were purified from gel using a QIAquick gel extraction kit. An Illumina HiSeq 2500 was used to sequence the TCRbeta amplicons, generating 250-bp paired-end reads. The original methods were these. To recover full CDR3 sequences, reads were quality-trimmed using Trimmomatic v0.33 and paired reads were then merged using FLASH v1.2.11. V, D and J germline segments were assigned to the rearranged TCRbeta sequences by MiGEC v1.2.1b. Clonotype statistics, along with Shannon-Wiener diversity indices, were calculated using VDJtools v1.0.0. Except for diversity analysis, only the 250 most abundant clonotypes of each sample were used in subsequent analyses to reduce sampling bias. TCRdb ran its own pipeline on the public reads, namely fastp trimming at Q25 and MiXCR clone calling, and kept in-frame beta chains. Entries that share a CDR3 protein sequence are merged under the most common genes and DNA. TCRdb's processing, not the study's, gives the V and J calls here. The sample yields more than 150,000 distinct CDR3 sequences; 50% to 75% were counted once. The ten largest clones capture around three quarters of the sample.

This sample was included in a study of tumor-infiltrating lymphocytes in primary liver carcinoma (dated by TCRdb to about 2017). For the study in its entirety: Surgical resection was performed in China between late 2015 and March 2016 on about five patients with histopathologically diagnosed primary liver carcinoma. Of the five patients (three men and two women, aged 30 to 69 years), four had hepatocellular carcinoma and one had combined HCC and intrahepatic cholangiocarcinoma. Repertoires from technical replicates were highly reproducible, with mean shared-clone rates approximately 0.88 and correlation coefficients above 0.98. A total of about 35 specimens from 5 patients underwent TCRbeta repertoire sequencing, comprising some 25 tumor regions, 5 adjacent noncancerous liver tissues and 5 peripheral blood samples. For each liver tumor, the study sampled five regions along with adjacent normal tissue and blood, and applied TCRbeta repertoire sequencing, expression microarrays and whole-exome sequencing. Tumors of the five patients were stage T1-T3 N0M0 with maximum diameters of roughly 4 to 11 cm. Roughly 3.5 to 8 million productive TCRbeta reads were obtained per sample, and no significant difference in read depth was found between tissue types. The investigation overall reported the following: Pairs of tumor regions showed greater repertoire overlap (mean about 36%) than tumor-adjacent pairs (17%) or tumor-blood pairs (roughly 15%), which is consistent with antigen-driven expansion. Only the TCR beta chain was sequenced, so true repertoire diversity is likely underestimated because unpaired alpha chains were not captured. Because the samples were bulk and unsorted, CD4+ and CD8+ T cell repertoires could not be compared. Only a few patients were included in the study, and the authors note that the findings should be validated in a larger study. The top 250 clones made up a significantly larger repertoire fraction in tumors than in blood (p = 0.039).

The chain is assembled from TRBV11-2 and TRBJ2-7; perhaps TRBD2 is the D gene, with 6 bases matching. Sequenced input: peripheral blood. The sequence was obtained from a man between 40 and 49 years old with primary liver carcinoma and hepatitis B virus infection. The nucleotide sequence is given as TGTGCCAGCAGCGGGACTGCCTACGAGCAGTACTTC. It is translated as CASSGTAYEQYF.